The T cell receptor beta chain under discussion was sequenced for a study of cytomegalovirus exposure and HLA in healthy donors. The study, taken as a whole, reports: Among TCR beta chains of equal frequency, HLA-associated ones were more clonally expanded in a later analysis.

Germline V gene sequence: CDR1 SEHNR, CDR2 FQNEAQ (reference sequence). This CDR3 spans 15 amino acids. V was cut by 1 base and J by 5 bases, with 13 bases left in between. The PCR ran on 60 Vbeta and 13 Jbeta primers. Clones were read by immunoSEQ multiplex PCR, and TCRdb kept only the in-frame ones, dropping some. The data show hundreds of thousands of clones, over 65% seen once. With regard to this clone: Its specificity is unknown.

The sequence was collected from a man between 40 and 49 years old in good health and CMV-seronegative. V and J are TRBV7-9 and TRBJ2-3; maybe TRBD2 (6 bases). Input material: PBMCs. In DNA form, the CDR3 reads TGTGCCAGCAGCTTAGTTTGGGACTCCATAGATACGCAGTATTTT. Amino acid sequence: CASSLVWDSIDTQYF.